Detailed here is one T cell receptor (beta chain). Sequencing of TCR beta was undertaken in CD8+ and CD4+ T cells derived from blood. This entry belongs to a study of CD8 T cells in Susac syndrome. CDR3 length equals 12 residues. Trimming cost V 8 bases and J 8 bases, with 12 bases left between them. Germline values: CDR1 LGHDT, CDR2 YNNKEL (reference sequence). It was with random hexamers that roughly 0.45 to 1 ug RNA was reverse transcribed. Multiplex PCR with immunoSEQ amplified the TCR beta CDR3 across 54 Vbeta and 13 Jbeta. MiXCR, run by TCRdb on the immunoSEQ multiplex PCR reads, gives a single entry per CDR3 protein. This table holds tens of thousands of distinct CDR3 sequences, just over 90% found once.

The sample was CD4+ T cells from PBMCs. The clonotype originates from a human donor with Susac syndrome. This chain uses TRBV3-1 with TRBJ1-4, with a weak D call TRBD1 (5 bases). CDR3 residues: CASREKGEKLFF. DNA for the CDR3: TGTGCCAGCCGGGAGAAGGGGGAAAAACTGTTTTTT.